The text below deals with one TCR beta chain. From germline, CDR1 is SGHVS and CDR2 FQNEAQ. The germline V and J ends were trimmed by 4 bases and 4 bases, with 5 bases remaining between them. The CDR3 totals 12 residues. Measured with immunoSEQ multiplex PCR; TCRdb has only the in-frame clones, and not every one. The table lists 150,000 to 200,000 clones, approximately 92% of them singletons. The data are from a study of blood T cell repertoires in COVID-19. This clonotype was sampled from a woman between 40 and 50 years old with acute COVID-19. This sequence joins TRBV7-8 and TRBJ1-5; D remains ambiguous. Sequenced material: PBMCs or T cells enriched from blood (not recorded which). The CDR3 DNA follows: TGTGCCAGCAGCTCGTATAATCAGCCCCAGCATTTT. The encoded protein is CASSSYNQPQHF.